In this sample, the clone carrying this TCR beta chain turned up a few times. V gave up 1 base and J gave up 10 bases, with 14 bases separating them. Per germline, CDR1 LGHNA and CDR2 YSLEER. CDR3 length equals 15 residues. This specimen comes from a study of blood T cell repertoires in COVID-19. Overall study context: The United States, Italy and Spain were the sources of the acute and convalescent COVID-19 samples.

The assay was immunoSEQ multiplex PCR, and TCRdb's table has in-frame clones only and misses some. The data hold just over 75,000 clones, with about four fifths observed a single time. Sequencing input: peripheral blood. This chain links TRBV4-3 with TRBJ1-6; the D gene is possibly TRBD1 (5 bases). This clonotype originated in a man in his forties or fifties with acute or convalescent COVID-19. CDR3 protein: CASSQGRVSGSPLHF. In nucleotides, the CDR3 is TGCGCCAGCAGCCAAGGCAGGGTCTCAGGATCACCCCTCCACTTT.